The sequence of this T cell receptor beta chain was determined in a study of blood T cell repertoires in COVID-19. Study summary: From the United States, Italy and Spain came samples of acute and convalescent COVID-19. PBMCs, B-cell-depleted T cells, or T cells provided the cDNA or gDNA that made up the material.

Assay: immunoSEQ multiplex PCR; the TCRdb copy retains only in-frame clones and omits some. The table shows fewer than 250,000 clones, with around 90% occurring only once. CDR3 length: 16 amino acids. V dropped 4 bases and J dropped 6; count of bases not matched to a gene: 11. Germline CDR1 and CDR2: SNHLY and FYNNEI. In the 2 weeks before study entry, exposed participants met a COVID-19 case, which was PCR-confirmed or clinician-diagnosed. Material for sequencing was PBMCs or T cells enriched from blood (not recorded which). This chain joins TRBV2 and TRBJ1-5, with 8 bases that match TRBD1. This clonotype was sampled from a woman in her twenties or thirties who had been exposed to COVID-19. CDR3 nucleotides: TGTGCCAGCAGTGTTGAGGGCAGGGGGCTCGGTCAGCCCCAGCATTTT. This encodes CASSVEGRGLGQPQHF.